The 24 T cell receptor beta chains reported below all come from one sample, sequenced in a study of shared clonotypes between healthy human individuals. The naive CD8 fraction comprised CD45RO-negative cells positively selected for CCR7 and excluded terminally differentiated effector memory CD45RA+ cells. Using immunoSEQ multiplex PCR, the repertoire was profiled, and TCRdb retains in-frame clones only, with some absent. The table shows approximately 2,200,000 clones, with approximately 94% occurring only once. Sequencing was carried out using naive CD8+ T cells from PBMCs. These receptors were obtained from a man aged 18 to 30 in good health. Some clones in this sample may be carry-over from other donors' samples.

J is TRBJ1-2 and V is TRBV30, with a weak D call TRBD1 (6 bases). Germline CDR1 and CDR2: GTSNPN and SVGIG (reference sequence). The CDR3 totals 14 residues. V lost 0 bases to trimming and J lost 10 bases, with 18 bases between them. The CDR3 loop reads CAWSVRGHRSPYTF. The CDR3 DNA reads as TGTGCCTGGAGTGTACGGGGACACCGATCCCCCTACACCTTC.

To note about this clone: In the same sample, other DNA sequences code for this CDR3. The rearrangement links TRBV6-1 to TRBJ1-5; no firm D call. This CDR3 is 13 amino acids long. Germline CDR1 is MNHNS and CDR2 is SASEGT. Deletions cut 3 bases from V and 7 bases from J, with 10 bases between. CDR3 region: CASSEGRGQPQHF. The CDR3 DNA follows: TGTGCCAGCAGTGAGGGCCGCGGGCAGCCCCAGCATTTT.

The V and J genes are TRBV10-3 and TRBJ1-3, with 7 bases lining up with TRBD1. Germline CDR1 ENHRY, CDR2 SYGVKD. The trim removed 11 bases at V and 2 bases at J, leaving 15 bases unmatched. The CDR3 sequence is 16 residues long. CDR3 amino acids: CASRDSVARPGNTIYF. For the CDR3, the DNA is TGTGCCTCGCGGGACAGTGTCGCACGCCCTGGAAACACCATATATTTT.

V is TRBV29-1 and J is TRBJ2-7; D gene unclear. The CDR3 has 11 amino acids. Per the germline V gene, CDR1 is SQVTM and CDR2 is ANQGSEA. Trimming shortened V by 4 bases and J by 5 bases, and 9 bases separated the two germline ends. The CDR3, as DNA: TGCAGCGTTGTTAAGGCGGACGAGCAGTACTTC. It encodes CSVVKADEQYF.

This chain uses TRBV7-9 with TRBJ2-2; a weak D match, TRBD1 (5 bases). The germline V and J ends were trimmed by 1 base and 5 bases, with 11 bases remaining between them. The CDR3 spans 15 residues. Germline-derived CDR1 and CDR2 are SEHNR and FQNEAQ (reference sequence). The CDR3: CASSLGRVVTGELFF. DNA of the CDR3: TGTGCCAGCAGCTTAGGCAGGGTTGTAACCGGGGAGCTGTTTTTT. The variable domain in full, completed from reference TRBV7-9 and TRBJ2-2, reads DTGVSQNPRHKITKRGQNVTFRCDPISEHNRLYWYRQTLGQGPEFLTYFQNEAQLEKSRLLSDRFSAERPKGSFSTLEIQRTEQGDSAMYLCASSLGRVVTGELFFGEGSRLTVL.

This chain links TRBV15 with TRBJ1-2; D perhaps matches TRBD1 (5 bases). CDR1 and CDR2 (germline): LNHNV, YYDKDF (reference sequence). The CDR3 spans 13 residues. Trimming stripped 3 bases from V and 4 bases from J, with 9 bases between. The CDR3 protein is CATSSRDFYGYTF. The CDR3 nucleotides are TGTGCCACCAGCAGCAGGGATTTCTATGGCTACACCTTC.

This clone has just one count. The same CDR3 also results from other DNA sequences found in this sample. The chain joins TRBV5-1 to TRBJ1-3; maybe TRBD1 (5 bases). CDR3 size: 15 residues. The V end lost 0 bases, the J end lost 2 bases, and 9 bases lay between the germline ends. The germline CDR1 and CDR2 sequences are SGHRS and YFSETQ. Here the CDR3 reads CASSLDRGAGNTIYF. The CDR3 DNA sequence: TGCGCCAGCAGCTTGGATCGGGGGGCTGGAAACACCATATATTTT. Full variable domain (missing parts from reference TRBV5-1 and TRBJ1-3): KAGVTQTPRYLIKTRGQQVTLSCSPISGHRSVSWYQQTPGQGLQFLFEYFSETQRNKGNFPGRFSGRQFSNSRSEMNVSTLELGDSALYLCASSLDRGAGNTIYFGEGSWLTVV.

Notes on this clone: The junction departs from the called germline gene at one end, perhaps through a read error. This chain's CDR3 is CASSSYAGGIDGYTF. As DNA, the CDR3 is TGTGCCAGCAGTTCCTACGCCGGGGGGATAGATGGTTACACCTTC. The chain joins TRBV6-5 to TRBJ1-2; weak D call: TRBD1 (5 bases). Germline values: CDR1 MNHEY, CDR2 SVGAGI. CDR3 length: 15 residues.

The chain links TRBV15 to TRBJ2-5; D unresolved. Germline values: CDR1 LNHNV, CDR2 YYDKDF (reference sequence). There are 15 residues in the CDR3. Trimming stripped 1 base from V and 1 base from J, with 10 bases between. The CDR3 coding sequence is TGTGCCACCAGCAGAGTTGACGGTTTCCAAGAGACCCAGTACTTC. Protein sequence: CATSRVDGFQETQYF.

The J gene is TRBJ2-2, the V gene TRBV2, with 7 bases identical to TRBD2. The trim removed 4 bases at V and 0 bases at J, leaving 8 bases unmatched. The length of the CDR3 is 17 residues. The germline CDR1 and CDR2 sequences are SNHLY and FYNNEI. CDR3 DNA: TGTGCCAGCAGTGTAATTCAGCGGGAAACGAACACCGGGGAGCTGTTTTTT. It specifies CASSVIQRETNTGELFF.

DNA of the CDR3: TGTGCCAGCAGCATTCGTACAGGGGAACTTCTCTACGAGCAGTACTTC. Translation gives CASSIRTGELLYEQYF. The chain is built from TRBV5-6 and TRBJ2-7, with 7 bases matching TRBD1. The CDR3 length is 16 residues. The ends lost 4 bases at V and 3 bases at J; junction bases unmatched: 13. Looked up from germline, CDR1 is SGHDT and CDR2 is YYEEEE. The whole variable domain, remainder taken from reference TRBV5-6 and TRBJ2-7, is DAGVTQSPTHLIKTRGQQVTLRCSPKSGHDTVSWYQQALGQGPQFIFQYYEEEERQRGNFPDRFSGHQFPNYSSELNVNALLLGDSALYLCASSIRTGELLYEQYFGPGTRLTVT.

This rearrangement joins TRBV5-6 to TRBJ1-2; TRBD1 agrees at 9 bases. The CDR3 consists of 14 residues. Trimming took 0 bases from V and 6 from J; bases not matched to a gene: 3. Germline CDR1 and CDR2: SGHDT and YYEEEE. The CDR3 sequence is CASSLGGTGNGYTF. The CDR3, as DNA: TGTGCCAGCAGCTTGGGAGGGACAGGGAATGGCTACACCTTC.

Comment on this clone: This same CDR3 is encoded by further DNA sequences in the sample. The chain is built from TRBV7-9 and TRBJ2-7, with D maybe TRBD2 (5 bases). The V and J ends lost 4 bases and 10 bases respectively, with 11 bases between them. From germline, CDR1 is SEHNR and CDR2 FQNEAQ (reference sequence). This CDR3 spans 11 amino acids. The CDR3 region has the DNA TGTGCCAGCAGCTCTTCAGGAGGACAGTACTTC. Translated: CASSSSGGQYF.

V usage is TRBV11-2 and J usage is TRBJ2-4; either TRBD1 or TRBD2 may fit D (6 bases each). Trimming removed 4 bases from V and 8 bases from J, with 12 bases in between. Germline CDR1 is SGHAT and CDR2 is FQNNGV. This CDR3 contains 13 residues. CDR3 bases: TGTGCCAGCAGCTCACAGGGAGGAGACATTCAGTACTTC. Its protein is CASSSQGGDIQYF.

The chain combines TRBV7-9 with TRBJ2-7; 7 nucleotides align to TRBD1. The germline gives CDR1 SEHNR, CDR2 FQNEAQ (reference sequence). J gave up 5 bases and V 5 bases, and 6 bases lay outside the gene matches. The CDR3 has 13 residues. CDR3 sequence: CASSPRGRHEQYF. CDR3 in DNA: TGTGCCAGCAGCCCTAGGGGGCGGCACGAGCAGTACTTC. The whole variable domain, remainder taken from reference TRBV7-9 and TRBJ2-7, is DTGVSQNPRHKITKRGQNVTFRCDPISEHNRLYWYRQTLGQGPEFLTYFQNEAQLEKSRLLSDRFSAERPKGSFSTLEIQRTEQGDSAMYLCASSPRGRHEQYFGPGTRLTVT.

This clone was seen once. The V gene is TRBV27, the J gene TRBJ2-3, with TRBD1 as a possible D gene (6 bases). CDR1 and CDR2 from the germline V gene are MNHEY and SMNVEV (reference sequence). This CDR3 has 16 residues. Trimming took 5 bases from V and 0 from J, leaving 15 bases between them. This CDR3 is CASSERTAASTDTQYF. DNA of the CDR3: TGTGCCAGCAGTGAGAGGACAGCCGCTAGCACAGATACGCAGTATTTT.

The gene calls are TRBV7-9 and TRBJ2-5; no clear D. The germline gives CDR1 SEHNR, CDR2 FQNEAQ (reference sequence). This CDR3 has 14 amino acids. The ends were cut back, 5 bases at V and 6 bases at J, with 16 bases in the middle. The CDR3 bases are TGTGCCAGCAGCCTAACTACGGTTTTGCAGACCCAGTACTTC. It codes for CASSLTTVLQTQYF.

The chain carries TRBV5-1 and TRBJ1-3, with TRBD1 identical over 10 bases. Per germline, CDR1 SGHRS and CDR2 YFSETQ. The CDR3 runs 19 residues. Trimming removed 2 bases from V and 2 bases from J; junction bases left unmatched: 13. The CDR3 region is CASSFRQGAIGVPGNTIYF. DNA of the CDR3: TGCGCCAGCAGCTTTCGACAGGGGGCGATCGGAGTCCCTGGAAACACCATATATTTT.

Details on this clone: This may come from a read error, since a much larger clone is one base off. Within the sample, other DNA sequences also encode this same CDR3. The chain joins TRBV6-4 to TRBJ2-3; 8 bases agree with TRBD2. With 4 bases clipped from V and 0 bases from J, the junction kept 3 bases outside the gene matches. CDR3 length: 15 amino acids. Germline CDR1 is MRHNA and CDR2 is SNTAGT. The CDR3 region is CASSVSSGSTDTQYF. The DNA for the CDR3 is TGTGCCAGCAGTGTGTCTAGCGGGAGCACAGATACGCAGTATTTT.

V and J are TRBV27 and TRBJ2-7; a possible D gene is TRBD2 (6 bases). The CDR3 consists of 14 residues. Trimming cost V 5 bases and J 5 bases, with 16 bases left between them. Germline lookup yields CDR1 MNHEY and CDR2 SMNVEV (reference sequence). The CDR3 here is CASSTLRDSNEQYF. CDR3 coding DNA: TGTGCCAGCAGTACCCTCCGGGACTCTAACGAGCAGTACTTC.

The chain employs TRBV7-9 and TRBJ2-3; TRBD1 matches 8 bases. Per the germline V gene, CDR1 is SEHNR and CDR2 is FQNEAQ (reference sequence). Losses at the gene ends were 0 bases for V and 0 bases for J; bases not matched to a gene: 11. The CDR3 extends over 19 amino acids. The CDR3 DNA sequence: TGTGCCAGCAGCTTAGCCACCCGGACAGGGAGGACTAGCACAGATACGCAGTATTTT. Amino acids: CASSLATRTGRTSTDTQYF.

For this clone: This sample also contains other DNA sequences that code for the same CDR3. The rearrangement uses TRBV5-1 and TRBJ2-5; no clear D. Germline-derived CDR1 and CDR2 are SGHRS and YFSETQ. Trimming left V 4 bases short and J 4 bases short, with 11 bases between. CDR3 length: 13 residues. The CDR3 sequence is CASSPGPGETQYF. DNA of the CDR3: TGCGCCAGCAGCCCCGGACCAGGAGAGACCCAGTACTTC.

In regard to this clone: In the same sample, other DNA sequences code for this CDR3. Written as DNA, the CDR3 is TGTGCCAGCAGTTTTGGAGGAACCTACGAGCAGTACTTC. It is translated as CASSFGGTYEQYF. The chain combines TRBV27 with TRBJ2-7; perhaps TRBD2 as D (5 bases). The CDR3 sequence is 13 residues long. V shed 3 bases and J shed 2 bases, with 8 bases lying between them. The germline V gene has CDR1 MNHEY and CDR2 SMNVEV (reference sequence).

The chain combines TRBV27 with TRBJ2-3; D is perhaps TRBD2 (5 bases). V was shortened by 5 bases and J by 4 bases, with 7 bases between the two germline ends. This CDR3 is built from 12 residues. From germline, CDR1 is MNHEY and CDR2 SMNVEV (reference sequence). DNA for the CDR3: TGTGCCAGCAGTGCCGGGGCAGATACGCAGTATTTT. Its translation is CASSAGADTQYF.